Listed here are 22 T cell receptor beta chains from one sample, sequenced in a study of cytomegalovirus exposure and HLA in healthy donors. PCR was performed using 60 Vbeta and 13 Jbeta primers. The assay was immunoSEQ multiplex PCR, and TCRdb's table has in-frame clones only and misses some. The sample shows about 200,000 clones, and about 1% sits with its ten largest clones. The sequenced sample was PBMCs. Receptors were obtained from a girl aged 2 to 9 in good health and CMV-seropositive.

The chain uses TRBV27 and TRBJ2-1; 7 bases line up with TRBD2. The J segment lost 6 bases and the V segment lost 0 bases, leaving 5 bases of the junction unmatched. This CDR3 region has 15 residues. CDR1 is MNHEY, CDR2 SMNVEV, per germline (reference sequence). The CDR3 DNA reads as TGTGCCAGCAGTTTATCGAGGACTAGTTCCAATGAGCAGTTCTTC. Translated: CASSLSRTSSNEQFF.

This chain links TRBV27 with TRBJ1-1; tentative D call: TRBD1 (5 bases). The length of the CDR3 is 14 residues. Germline V CDR1 and CDR2: MNHEY, SMNVEV (reference sequence). Trimming took off 8 bases at V and 2 bases at J, with 15 bases between the two ends. CDR3 DNA sequence: TGTGCCAGCTTCCCTTCGGGGGGAAACACTGAAGCTTTCTTT. Residues: CASFPSGGNTEAFF.

This sequence joins TRBV6-4 and TRBJ2-2, with TRBD2 as a possible D gene (6 bases). The V gene lost 4 bases and the J gene lost 0 bases, with 9 bases spanning the gap. Per germline, CDR1 MRHNA and CDR2 SNTAGT. The CDR3 is 15 residues long. The CDR3 nucleotides read TGTGCCAGCAGTGTCGGGGGAGCGAACACCGGGGAGCTGTTTTTT. This codes for CASSVGGANTGELFF.

V gene TRBV7-9 combines with J gene TRBJ1-2, with 8 bases that match TRBD1. The germline V gene has CDR1 SEHNR and CDR2 FQNEAQ (reference sequence). The CDR3 length is 17 residues. Trimming at V came to 2 bases and at J to 4 bases, leaving 12 bases not matched to a gene. CDR3 sequence reads: CASSLQGAPTTSYGYTF. CDR3 DNA: TGTGCCAGCAGCTTACAGGGGGCCCCGACGACTTCCTATGGCTACACCTTC. Filled out from reference TRBV7-9 and TRBJ1-2, the complete variable domain reads DTGVSQNPRHKITKRGQNVTFRCDPISEHNRLYWYRQTLGQGPEFLTYFQNEAQLEKSRLLSDRFSAERPKGSFSTLEIQRTEQGDSAMYLCASSLQGAPTTSYGYTFGSGTRLTVV.

This chain joins TRBV5-6 and TRBJ1-5; D gene unclear. Germline CDR1 is SGHDT and CDR2 is YYEEEE. The CDR3 is 13 residues long. V lost 4 bases and J 7 bases, leaving 12 bases between the germline ends. The CDR3 DNA reads TGTGCCAGCAGCACGAGGGTGGGCCAGCCCCAGCATTTT. It codes for CASSTRVGQPQHF.

The chain couples TRBV28 to TRBJ1-1; 8 bases align to TRBD1. This CDR3 contains 13 residues. The germline gives CDR1 MDHEN, CDR2 SYDVKM. V shed 7 bases, J shed 4 bases, and the junction held 5 bases outside the gene matches. DNA of the CDR3: TGTGCCAGCAAGGACAGGGTTGGCACTGAAGCTTTCTTT. This codes for CASKDRVGTEAFF. The full variable domain, in which reference TRBV28 and TRBJ1-1 provide the parts outside the CDR3, is DVKVTQSSRYLVKRTGEKVFLECVQDMDHENMFWYRQDPGLGLRLIYFSYDVKMKEKGDIPEGYSVSREKKERFSLILESASTNQTSMYLCASKDRVGTEAFFGQGTRLTVV.

J is TRBJ1-4 and V is TRBV5-1; the match to TRBD1 covers 7 bases. V shed 4 bases, J shed 0 bases, and the junction held 15 bases outside the gene matches. The CDR3 is 19 residues long. Germline CDR1 reads SGHRS; CDR2 reads YFSETQ. The CDR3 region is CASSPGPGQMIATNEKLFF. For the CDR3, the DNA is TGCGCCAGCAGCCCCGGCCCGGGACAGATGATTGCAACTAATGAAAAACTGTTTTTT.

The rearrangement uses TRBV4-1 and TRBJ1-2; D is uncertain. Germline values: CDR1 MGHRA, CDR2 YSYEKL. The CDR3 totals 15 residues. Trimming left V 0 bases short and J 4 bases short, with 12 bases between. CDR3 sequence reads: CASSQEGGFSYGYTF. Here the CDR3 DNA reads TGCGCCAGCAGCCAAGAAGGCGGCTTCTCCTATGGCTACACCTTC.

The V and J genes are TRBV6-1 and TRBJ1-1; tentatively, D is TRBD1 (6 bases). The germline gives CDR1 MNHNS, CDR2 SASEGT. Trimming cost V 5 bases and J 3 bases, with 13 bases left between them. This CDR3 is built from 14 residues. CDR3 in amino acids: CASSYSRGDTEAFF. The CDR3 region has the DNA TGTGCCAGCAGTTATTCCAGGGGTGACACTGAAGCTTTCTTT.

The genes are TRBV11-2 and TRBJ1-1; D ambiguous. The CDR3 runs to 12 residues. V lost 5 bases and J 5 bases, leaving 9 bases between the germline ends. Germline assignment: CDR1 SGHAT and CDR2 FQNNGV. CDR3 sequence: CASSPGGTEAFF. As DNA, the CDR3 is TGTGCCAGCAGCCCGGGAGGGACTGAAGCTTTCTTT. Supplemented by reference TRBV11-2 and TRBJ1-1, the full variable domain reads EAGVAQSPRYKIIEKRQSVAFWCNPISGHATLYWYQQILGQGPKLLIQFQNNGVVDDSQLPKDRFSAERLKGVDSTLKIQPAKLEDSAVYLCASSPGGTEAFFGQGTRLTVV.

V is TRBV7-9 and J is TRBJ2-3; D might be TRBD1 (6 bases). With 5 bases removed from V and 11 bases from J, the gap between germline ends came to 14 bases. Germline CDR1 reads SEHNR; CDR2 reads FQNEAQ (reference sequence). The CDR3 loop spans 12 amino acids. The CDR3 spells CASSETGWGQYF. CDR3 nucleotides: TGTGCCAGCAGCGAAACAGGGTGGGGGCAGTATTTT. Variable domain in full (rest from reference TRBV7-9 and TRBJ2-3): DTGVSQNPRHKITKRGQNVTFRCDPISEHNRLYWYRQTLGQGPEFLTYFQNEAQLEKSRLLSDRFSAERPKGSFSTLEIQRTEQGDSAMYLCASSETGWGQYFGPGTRLTVL.

The chain recombines TRBV5-4 with TRBJ1-2; tentatively, D is TRBD1 (6 bases). The germline V gene encodes CDR1 SGHNT and CDR2 YYREEE (reference sequence). V lost 7 bases and J lost 5, with 21 bases in between. The CDR3 extends over 15 amino acids. The DNA of the CDR3 is TGTGCCAGCTCGGGAGGTGGTACAGGGCGGTATGGCTACACCTTC. Its translation: CASSGGGTGRYGYTF. Looking up the rest from reference TRBV5-4 and TRBJ1-2 gives the full variable domain: ETGVTQSPTHLIKTRGQQVTLRCSSQSGHNTVSWYQQALGQGPQFIFQYYREEENGRGNFPPRFSGLQFPNYSSELNVNALELDDSALYLCASSGGGTGRYGYTFGSGTRLTVV.

The chain couples TRBV5-1 to TRBJ2-1; TRBD1 matches 7 bases. The CDR3 is made up of 17 amino acids. J lost 0 bases, V lost 5 bases, and 11 bases had no gene match. Germline loops: CDR1 SGHRS, CDR2 YFSETQ. Written as DNA, the CDR3 is TGCGCCAGCAGACTGGGAACCAGGGGGAGCTCCTACAATGAGCAGTTCTTC. It is translated as CASRLGTRGSSYNEQFF.

The rearrangement joins TRBV4-1 to TRBJ2-3; TRBD2 aligns across 9 bases. The germline V gene encodes CDR1 MGHRA and CDR2 YSYEKL. J gave up 7 bases and V 0 bases, and 8 bases lay outside the gene matches. This CDR3 comprises 16 residues. DNA of the CDR3: TGCGCCAGCAGCCAAGAGGGTGCGGGAGGGCCTCATACGCAGTATTTT. Translated, it gives CASSQEGAGGPHTQYF.

Turning to this clone: An end of the junction differs from the germline gene, which may be a read error. This chain uses TRBV6-5 with TRBJ1-4; maybe TRBD1 (6 bases). Germline V gene sequence: CDR1 MNHEY, CDR2 SVGAGI. This CDR3 comprises 15 residues. This CDR3 reads CASSHSGQNNEKLFF. CDR3 in DNA: TGTGCCAGCAGTCACTCTGGACAGAATAATGAAAAACTGTTTTTT.

J is TRBJ2-7 and V is TRBV29-1; tentative D call: TRBD2 (7 bases). Germline lookup yields CDR1 SQVTM and CDR2 ANQGSEA. V lost 6 bases to trimming and J lost 6 bases, with 24 bases between them. The CDR3 is 15 residues long. CDR3 sequence: CSVRGPSGLLGEQYF. CDR3 in DNA: TGCAGCGTCCGGGGGCCTAGCGGTTTGTTGGGCGAGCAGTACTTC.

CDR3 nucleotides: TGTGCCAGCAGAGTCCGAAGGGTTTCGTCAGCGGTCGCTTTCTTT. It translates to CASRVRRVSSAVAFF. V and J are TRBV28 and TRBJ1-1, with D hard to call. Germline V gene data show CDR1 as MDHEN and CDR2 as SYDVKM. CDR3 size: 15 residues. V was cut by 6 bases and J by 11 bases, with 25 bases left in between.

V usage is TRBV5-1 and J usage is TRBJ2-1, with 7 bases aligning to TRBD1. Germline V gene sequence: CDR1 SGHRS, CDR2 YFSETQ. V was pared by 0 bases and J by 8 bases, with 8 bases of the junction left unmatched. This CDR3 has 15 amino acids. The chain's CDR3 is CASSLARQGVDEQFF. For the CDR3, the DNA is TGCGCCAGCAGCTTGGCCCGACAGGGAGTCGATGAGCAGTTCTTC.

CDR3 DNA: TGTGCCAGCAGCTTCCAGGGGAGATACGAGCAGTACTTC. Translation: CASSFQGRYEQYF. The V and J genes are TRBV11-1 and TRBJ2-7, with a tentative D call TRBD1 (6 bases). This CDR3 has 13 amino acids. V lost 3 bases and J 4 bases, leaving 10 bases between the germline ends. Germline CDR1 and CDR2: SGHAT and FQDESV (reference sequence).

The gene calls are TRBV6-1 and TRBJ2-3; 7 bases line up with TRBD1. The germline V gene encodes CDR1 MNHNS and CDR2 SASEGT. The junction had 5 bases not matched to a gene; V was cut back by 8 bases and J by 3 bases. The CDR3 has 13 amino acids. CDR3 protein: CASGDRGTDTQYF. Written as DNA, the CDR3 is TGTGCCAGCGGGGACAGAGGAACAGATACGCAGTATTTT.

Turning to this clone: Other nucleotide sequences in the sample specify the same CDR3. The chain uses TRBV19 and TRBJ1-1, with a weak D call TRBD1 (5 bases). Trimming stripped 3 bases from V and 4 bases from J, with 6 bases between. The CDR3 is 12 residues long. CDR1 is LNHDA, CDR2 SQIVND, per germline (reference sequence). In DNA, the CDR3 is TGTGCCAGTAGTATGGGGGGCACTGAAGCTTTCTTT. Translating it yields CASSMGGTEAFF.

The rearrangement links TRBV11-3 to TRBJ2-3; D perhaps matches TRBD2 (6 bases). The CDR3 is 17 residues long. The germline V and J ends were trimmed by 1 base and 2 bases, with 16 bases remaining between them. The germline V gene encodes CDR1 SGHNT and CDR2 YENEEA. The CDR3 nucleotides read TGTGCCAGCAGCTTAGGGACCGGGGGAGCCCACACAGATACGCAGTATTTT. Amino acid sequence: CASSLGTGGAHTDTQYF.